This T cell receptor (beta chain) was obtained from a study of control samples from healthy donors and cancer patients. Germline CDR1 and CDR2: MNHEY and SVGAGI. The CDR3 runs to 15 residues. The V and J ends lost 0 bases and 1 base respectively, with 9 bases between them. Clones were sequenced by immunoSEQ multiplex PCR, and TCRdb holds only the in-frame ones, with some missing. Altogether about 73,000 clones are present, roughly 92% being singletons, with the ten largest covering 6.2%. The rearrangement uses TRBV6-5 and TRBJ2-5; no firm D call. Sequencing was performed on blood. The receptor was isolated from a woman in her forties in good health. CDR3 bases: TGTGCCAGCAGTTACTCGACGGGCAGCCAAGAGACCCAGTACTTC. This translates into CASSYSTGSQETQYF.